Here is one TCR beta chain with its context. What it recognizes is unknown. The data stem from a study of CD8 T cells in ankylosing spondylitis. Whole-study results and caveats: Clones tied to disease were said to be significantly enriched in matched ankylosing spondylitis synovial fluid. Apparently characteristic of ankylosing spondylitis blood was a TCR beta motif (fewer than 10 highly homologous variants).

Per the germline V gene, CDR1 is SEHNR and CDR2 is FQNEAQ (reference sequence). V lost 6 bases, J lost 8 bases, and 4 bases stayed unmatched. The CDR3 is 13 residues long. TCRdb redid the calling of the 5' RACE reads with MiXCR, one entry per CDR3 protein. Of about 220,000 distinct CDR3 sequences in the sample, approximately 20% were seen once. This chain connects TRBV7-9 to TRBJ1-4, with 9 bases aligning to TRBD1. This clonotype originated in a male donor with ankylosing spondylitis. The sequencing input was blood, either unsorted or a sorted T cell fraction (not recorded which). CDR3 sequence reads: CASRLTGGEKLFF. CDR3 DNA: TGTGCCAGCAGGCTGACAGGGGGGGAAAAACTGTTTTTT.